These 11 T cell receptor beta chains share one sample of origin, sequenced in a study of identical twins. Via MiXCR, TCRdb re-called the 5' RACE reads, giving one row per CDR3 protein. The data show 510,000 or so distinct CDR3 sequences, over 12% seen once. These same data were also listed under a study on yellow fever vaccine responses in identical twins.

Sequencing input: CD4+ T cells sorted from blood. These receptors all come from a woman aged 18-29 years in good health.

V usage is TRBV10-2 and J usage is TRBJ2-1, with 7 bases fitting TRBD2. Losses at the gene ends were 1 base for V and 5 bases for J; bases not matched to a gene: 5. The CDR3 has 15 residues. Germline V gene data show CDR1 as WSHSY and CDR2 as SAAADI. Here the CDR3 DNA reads TGCGCCAGCAGTGAGTTGGTAGCGGGTAACAATGAGCAGTTCTTC. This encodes CASSELVAGNNEQFF.

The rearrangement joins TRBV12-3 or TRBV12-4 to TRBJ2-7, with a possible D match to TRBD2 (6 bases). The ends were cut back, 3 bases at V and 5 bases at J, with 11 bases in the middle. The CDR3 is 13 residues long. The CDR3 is CASSLRGRDEQYV. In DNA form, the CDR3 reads TGTGCCAGCAGTTTGCGGGGAAGAGACGAGCAGTACGTC.

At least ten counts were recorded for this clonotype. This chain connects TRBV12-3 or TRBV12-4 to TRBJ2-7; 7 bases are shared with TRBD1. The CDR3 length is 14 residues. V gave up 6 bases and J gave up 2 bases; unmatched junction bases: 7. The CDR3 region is CASSPRDRTYEQYF. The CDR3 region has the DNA TGTGCCAGCAGCCCCCGGGACAGAACCTACGAGCAGTACTTC.

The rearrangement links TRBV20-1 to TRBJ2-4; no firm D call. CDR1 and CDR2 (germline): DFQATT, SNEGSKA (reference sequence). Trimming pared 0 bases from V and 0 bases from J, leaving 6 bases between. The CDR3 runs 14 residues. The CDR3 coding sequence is TGCAGTGCTAGAGATCCCCTAGCCAAAAACATTCAGTACTTC. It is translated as CSARDPLAKNIQYF.

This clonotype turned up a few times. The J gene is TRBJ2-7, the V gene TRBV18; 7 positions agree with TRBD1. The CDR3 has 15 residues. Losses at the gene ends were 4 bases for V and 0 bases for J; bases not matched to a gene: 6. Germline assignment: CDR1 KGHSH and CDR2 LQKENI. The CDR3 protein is CASSQGALFSYEQYV. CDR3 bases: TGTGCCAGCTCACAGGGGGCCTTGTTCTCCTACGAGCAGTACGTC.

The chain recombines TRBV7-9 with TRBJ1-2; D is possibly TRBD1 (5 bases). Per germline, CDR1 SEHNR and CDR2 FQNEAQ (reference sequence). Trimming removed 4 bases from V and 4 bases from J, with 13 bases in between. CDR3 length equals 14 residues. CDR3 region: CASSSSGLRYGYTF. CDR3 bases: TGTGCCAGCAGCTCCTCGGGACTTCGCTATGGCTACACCTTC.

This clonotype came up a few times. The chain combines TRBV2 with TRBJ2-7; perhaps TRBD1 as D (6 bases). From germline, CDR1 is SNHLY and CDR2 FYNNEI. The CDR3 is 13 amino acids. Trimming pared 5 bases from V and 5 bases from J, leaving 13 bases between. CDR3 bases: TGTGCCAGCAGTCTTCAGGGGATCCACGAGCAGTACTTC. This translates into CASSLQGIHEQYF.

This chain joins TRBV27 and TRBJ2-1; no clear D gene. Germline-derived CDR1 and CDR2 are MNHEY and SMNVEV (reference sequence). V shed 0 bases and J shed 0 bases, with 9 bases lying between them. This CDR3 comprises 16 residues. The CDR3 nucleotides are TGTGCCAGCAGTTTATCTTCATCTAGCTCCTACAATGAGCAGTTCTTC. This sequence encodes CASSLSSSSSYNEQFF.

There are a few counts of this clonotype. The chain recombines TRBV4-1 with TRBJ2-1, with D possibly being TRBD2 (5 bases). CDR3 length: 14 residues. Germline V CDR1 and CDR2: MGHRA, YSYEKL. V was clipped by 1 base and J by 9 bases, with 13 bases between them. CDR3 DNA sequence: TGCGCCAGCAGCCAAGGGCTAGCTAATAGTGAGCAGTTCTTC. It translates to CASSQGLANSEQFF.

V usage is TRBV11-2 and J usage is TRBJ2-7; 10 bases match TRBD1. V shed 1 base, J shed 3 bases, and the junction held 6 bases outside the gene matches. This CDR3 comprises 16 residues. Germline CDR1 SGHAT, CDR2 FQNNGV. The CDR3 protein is CASSLGRGQGIYEQYV. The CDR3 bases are TGTGCCAGCAGCTTAGGGCGGGGACAGGGGATCTACGAGCAGTACGTC.

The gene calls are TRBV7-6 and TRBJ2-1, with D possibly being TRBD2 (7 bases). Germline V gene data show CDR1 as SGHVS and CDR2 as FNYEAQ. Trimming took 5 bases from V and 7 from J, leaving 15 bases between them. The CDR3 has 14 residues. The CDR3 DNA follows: TGTGCCAGCAGCACGGGGGGCGGGAGTAATGAGCAGTTCTTC. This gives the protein CASSTGGGSNEQFF. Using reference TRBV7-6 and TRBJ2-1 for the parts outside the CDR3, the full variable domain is GAGVSQSPRYKVTKRGQDVALRCDPISGHVSLYWYRQALGQGPEFLTYFNYEAQQDKSGLPNDRFSAERPEGSISTLTIQRTEQRDSAMYRCASSTGGGSNEQFFGPGTRLTVL.